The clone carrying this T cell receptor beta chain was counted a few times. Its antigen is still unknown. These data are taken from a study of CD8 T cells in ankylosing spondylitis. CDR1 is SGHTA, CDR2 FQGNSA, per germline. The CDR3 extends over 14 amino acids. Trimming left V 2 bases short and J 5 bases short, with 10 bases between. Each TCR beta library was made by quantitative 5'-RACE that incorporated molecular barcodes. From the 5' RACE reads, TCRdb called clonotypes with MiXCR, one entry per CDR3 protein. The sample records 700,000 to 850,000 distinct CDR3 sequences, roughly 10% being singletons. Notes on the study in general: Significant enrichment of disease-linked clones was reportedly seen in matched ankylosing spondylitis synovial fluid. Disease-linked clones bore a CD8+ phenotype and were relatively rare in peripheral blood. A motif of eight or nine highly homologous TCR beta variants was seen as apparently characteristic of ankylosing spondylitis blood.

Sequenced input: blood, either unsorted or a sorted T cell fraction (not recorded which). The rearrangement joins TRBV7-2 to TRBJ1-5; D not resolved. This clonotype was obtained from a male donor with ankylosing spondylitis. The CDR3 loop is CASSLIRDDQPQHF. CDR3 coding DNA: TGTGCCAGCAGCTTAATCCGGGATGATCAGCCCCAGCATTTT.